The 8 T cell receptor beta chains below all came from one sample that was sequenced in a study of CD4+ T cells in melanoma (dated by TCRdb to between 2021 and 2024). The library came from the immunoSEQ multiplex PCR assay. TCRdb mirrors the immuneACCESS table, restricted to in-frame sequences. Some clones are absent from its copies; in checked studies, under half trace to an unresolved V gene, and the reason for the others is unknown. The sample table lists approximately 9,700 clones, around two thirds of them with a count of one. 24% of the sample rests with the top ten. Specimen: cells from a culture (not recorded whether cultured in vitro). All receptors derive from a human donor with melanoma.

This clone was counted a few times. This chain links TRBV2 with TRBJ1-1, with a tentative D call TRBD1 (5 bases). The CDR3 spans 14 residues. In germline, CDR1 is SNHLY, CDR2 FYNNEI. V was pared by 5 bases and J by 0 bases, with 10 bases between. CDR3 loop: CASSKGTVNTEAFF. Here the CDR3 DNA reads TGTGCCAGCAGTAAGGGGACGGTGAACACTGAAGCTTTCTTT.

The rearrangement joins TRBV5-4 to TRBJ2-1; no definite D call. Per germline, CDR1 SGHNT and CDR2 YYREEE (reference sequence). The CDR3 consists of 15 residues. V lost 0 bases and J 2 bases, leaving 9 bases between the germline ends. For the CDR3, the DNA is TGTGCCAGCAGCTTGGATGGCTTTACCTACAATGAGCAGTTCTTC. It encodes CASSLDGFTYNEQFF.

CDR3 nucleotide sequence: TGCAGCGTTGTCGGGTACCCTAATGAAAAACTGTTTTTT. It yields the protein CSVVGYPNEKLFF. The chain employs TRBV29-1 and TRBJ1-4, with D uncertain. Germline lookup yields CDR1 SQVTM and CDR2 ANQGSEA. Between the trimmed V and J ends, which lost 4 bases and 3 bases, there was a span of 9 bases. CDR3 size: 13 residues.

The chain carries TRBV5-1 and TRBJ2-3; D possibly corresponds to TRBD1 (5 bases). Germline V gives CDR1 SGHRS, CDR2 YFSETQ. V shed 6 bases and J shed 6 bases, with 14 bases lying between them. The CDR3 contains 13 residues. CDR3 protein: CASMGQGLDTQYF. CDR3 DNA sequence: TGCGCCAGCATGGGTCAGGGTTTGGATACGCAGTATTTT.

The chain couples TRBV6-1 to TRBJ1-1; a weak D match, TRBD1 (5 bases). The CDR3 is made up of 15 amino acids. In germline, CDR1 is MNHNS, CDR2 SASEGT. V lost 1 base and J 1 base, leaving 10 bases between the germline ends. The DNA of the CDR3 is TGTGCCAGCAGTGAAGGGGGGGGGAGGAACACTGAAGCTTTCTTT. This codes for CASSEGGGRNTEAFF.

The table lists this clone with a few counts. The chain is built from TRBV7-9 and TRBJ1-3; 8 nucleotides align to TRBD1. This CDR3 is built from 18 residues. Trimming took 5 bases from V and 5 from J; bases not matched to a gene: 17. Germline lookup yields CDR1 SEHNR and CDR2 FQNEAQ (reference sequence). The CDR3: CASSRPGQAQTERNTIYF. The CDR3 DNA sequence: TGTGCCAGCAGCCGCCCGGGACAGGCACAGACCGAACGAAACACCATATATTTT.

This chain joins TRBV5-1 and TRBJ2-1; D might be TRBD1 or TRBD2, each matching 5 bases. V was trimmed by 0 bases and J by 10 bases, leaving 11 bases between them. This CDR3 contains 13 residues. Germline-derived CDR1 and CDR2 are SGHRS and YFSETQ. CDR3 bases: TGCGCCAGCAGCTTGGCAGGGAGTGACGAGCAGTTCTTC. This codes for CASSLAGSDEQFF. Using reference TRBV5-1 and TRBJ2-1 for the parts outside the CDR3, the full variable domain is KAGVTQTPRYLIKTRGQQVTLSCSPISGHRSVSWYQQTPGQGLQFLFEYFSETQRNKGNFPGRFSGRQFSNSRSEMNVSTLELGDSALYLCASSLAGSDEQFFGPGTRLTVL.

A few counts support this clone. The chain links TRBV29-1 to TRBJ1-1; D is ambiguous. In germline, CDR1 is SQVTM, CDR2 ANQGSEA. CDR3 size: 10 residues. V lost 6 bases and J lost 5, with 7 bases in between. CDR3 region: CSVTSTEAFF. The CDR3 DNA sequence: TGCAGCGTGACCAGTACTGAAGCTTTCTTT.